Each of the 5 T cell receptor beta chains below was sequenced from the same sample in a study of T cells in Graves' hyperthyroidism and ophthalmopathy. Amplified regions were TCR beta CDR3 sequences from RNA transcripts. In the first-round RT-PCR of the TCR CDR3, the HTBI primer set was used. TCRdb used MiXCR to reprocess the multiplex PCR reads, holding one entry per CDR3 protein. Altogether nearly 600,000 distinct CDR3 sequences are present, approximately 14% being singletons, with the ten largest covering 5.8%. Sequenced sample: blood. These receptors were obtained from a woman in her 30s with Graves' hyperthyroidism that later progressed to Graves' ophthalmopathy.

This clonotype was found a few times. CDR3 loop: CASSQDGTGLPLEQYF. Written as DNA, the CDR3 is TGTGCCAGCAGCCAAGACGGGACAGGGCTCCCCCTCGAGCAGTACTTC. The genes are TRBV14 and TRBJ2-7; 9 positions match TRBD1. J lost 6 bases, V lost 0 bases, and 9 bases had no gene match. CDR1 SGHDN and CDR2 FVKESK come from the germline V gene. The CDR3 spans 16 residues.

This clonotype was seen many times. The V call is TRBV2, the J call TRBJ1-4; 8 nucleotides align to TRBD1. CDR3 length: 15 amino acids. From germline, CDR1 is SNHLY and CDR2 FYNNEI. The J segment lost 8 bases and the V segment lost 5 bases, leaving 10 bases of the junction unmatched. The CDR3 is CASSTYDRGGEKLFF. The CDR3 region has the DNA TGTGCCAGCAGTACCTATGACAGGGGAGGGGAAAAACTGTTTTTT.

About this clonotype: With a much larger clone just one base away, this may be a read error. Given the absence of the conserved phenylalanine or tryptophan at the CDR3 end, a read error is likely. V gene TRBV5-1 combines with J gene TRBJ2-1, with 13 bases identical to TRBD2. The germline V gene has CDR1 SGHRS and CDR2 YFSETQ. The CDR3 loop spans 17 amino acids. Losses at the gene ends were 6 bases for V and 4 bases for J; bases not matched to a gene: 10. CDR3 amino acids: CASKQNSGLAGYNEQFC. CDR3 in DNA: TGCGCCAGCAAGCAGAACTCGGGACTAGCGGGATACAATGAGCAGTTCTGC.

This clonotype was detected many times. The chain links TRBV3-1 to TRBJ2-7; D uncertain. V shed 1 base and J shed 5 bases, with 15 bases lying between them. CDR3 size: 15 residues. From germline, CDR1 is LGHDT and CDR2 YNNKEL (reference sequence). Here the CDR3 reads CASSQGIATGDEQYF. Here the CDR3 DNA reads TGTGCCAGCAGCCAAGGCATTGCTACCGGCGACGAGCAGTACTTC.

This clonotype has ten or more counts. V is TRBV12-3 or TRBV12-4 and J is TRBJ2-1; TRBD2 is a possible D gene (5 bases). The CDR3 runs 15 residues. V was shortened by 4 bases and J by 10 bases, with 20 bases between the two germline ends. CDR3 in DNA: TGTGCCAGCAGTTCCCCCGGGCGAGTCCGAGGGGAGCAGTTCTTC. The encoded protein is CASSSPGRVRGEQFF.